The 8 T cell receptor beta chains below were found in one sample sequenced in a study of cytomegalovirus exposure and HLA in healthy donors. It was with 60 Vbeta and 13 Jbeta primers that the PCR ran. Assay used: immunoSEQ multiplex PCR; TCRdb lists only in-frame clones, some missing. This sample has 100,000 to 150,000 clones, with roughly four fifths found just once. Sequenced material: PBMCs. These receptors came from a woman between 40 and 50 years old in good health and CMV-seronegative.

The chain combines TRBV4-1 with TRBJ2-7, with TRBD2 as a possible D gene (6 bases). From germline, CDR1 is MGHRA and CDR2 YSYEKL. The V and J ends lost 4 bases and 7 bases respectively, with 20 bases between them. The CDR3 is 15 amino acids. The chain's CDR3 is CASSPFGTPWGEQYF. CDR3 coding DNA: TGCGCCAGCAGCCCCTTCGGGACTCCCTGGGGAGAGCAGTACTTC.

The rearrangement joins TRBV2 to TRBJ2-1; the match to TRBD2 covers 9 bases. V was pared by 7 bases and J by 7 bases, with 11 bases of the junction left unmatched. Germline V gene lookup returns CDR1 SNHLY and CDR2 FYNNEI. The CDR3 contains 15 residues. The CDR3 region has the DNA TGTGCCAGCAACCCCTGGCGGGAGGGCCAAAATGAGCAGTTCTTC. Its protein is CASNPWREGQNEQFF.

This chain uses TRBV5-6 with TRBJ2-7; D is ambiguous. The CDR3 is made up of 13 amino acids. V lost 7 bases and J 0 bases, leaving 11 bases between the germline ends. Germline CDR1 and CDR2: SGHDT and YYEEEE. CDR3 DNA sequence: TGTGCCAGCGCGTTTGATAGCTCCTACGAGCAGTACTTC. Its protein product is CASAFDSSYEQYF.

The rearrangement uses TRBV9 and TRBJ2-7; a possible D gene is TRBD2 (6 bases). The CDR3 sequence is 16 residues long. Germline V lookup: CDR1 SGDLS, CDR2 YYNGEE. V was cut by 4 bases and J by 0 bases, with 17 bases left in between. CDR3 in DNA: TGTGCCAGCAGCAGAGGGGCCTGGAGGGGCTCCTACGAGCAGTACTTC. It yields the protein CASSRGAWRGSYEQYF.

The chain has TRBV19 and TRBJ2-1, with 12 bases aligning to TRBD2. CDR1 and CDR2 (germline): LNHDA, SQIVND (reference sequence). The V and J ends lost 5 bases and 2 bases, in that order; junction bases with no gene match: 7. This CDR3 has 17 residues. In nucleotides, the CDR3 is TGTGCCAGTAGTTTAAGACTAGCGGGAGACCCCTACAATGAGCAGTTCTTC. Its translation: CASSLRLAGDPYNEQFF.

The chain links TRBV28 to TRBJ1-1, with 12 bases identical to TRBD1. The J segment lost 4 bases and the V segment lost 7 bases, leaving 10 bases of the junction unmatched. The germline gives CDR1 MDHEN, CDR2 SYDVKM. The CDR3 is 16 residues long. CDR3 DNA: TGTGCCAGCAAAGGGGACAGGGGGCTTTGGGGCACTGAAGCTTTCTTT. Translation: CASKGDRGLWGTEAFF.

This chain uses TRBV5-1 with TRBJ2-2, with 10 bases identical to TRBD1. Losses at the gene ends were 4 bases for V and 4 bases for J; bases not matched to a gene: 4. The CDR3 length is 15 residues. Germline V gene lookup returns CDR1 SGHRS and CDR2 YFSETQ. The CDR3 reads CASSLGTGATGELFF. In DNA, the CDR3 is TGCGCCAGCAGCCTCGGGACAGGGGCCACCGGGGAGCTGTTTTTT.

V usage is TRBV18 and J usage is TRBJ1-1, with 12 bases matching TRBD1. J was trimmed by 6 bases and V by 4 bases; bases with no gene match: 12. Germline loops: CDR1 KGHSH, CDR2 LQKENI. The CDR3 length is 17 residues. In DNA, the CDR3 is TGTGCCAGCTCACGAATCACATCGGGACAGGGGGCCCCTGAAGCTTTCTTT. Encoded protein: CASSRITSGQGAPEAFF. Complete variable domain (other parts from reference TRBV18 and TRBJ1-1): NAGVMQNPRHLVRRRGQEARLRCSPMKGHSHVYWYRQLPEEGLKFMVYLQKENIIDESGMPKERFSAEFPKEGPSILRIQQVVRGDSAAYFCASSRITSGQGAPEAFFGQGTRLTVV.